One sample yielded the 3 T cell receptor beta chains listed below, sequenced in a study of blood T cell repertoires in COVID-19. Repertoires were generated with immunoSEQ multiplex PCR, while TCRdb's copy carries only in-frame clones and drops some. The data hold about 98,000 clones, with around 75% observed a single time. The sequenced material came from peripheral blood. All receptors come from an older man with acute or convalescent COVID-19.

The chain couples TRBV24-1 to TRBJ1-5; 10 nucleotides agree with TRBD1. CDR3 length: 15 residues. In germline, CDR1 is KGHDR, CDR2 SFDVKD. The V and J ends lost 3 bases and 5 bases, in that order; junction bases with no gene match: 3. CDR3 DNA sequence: TGTGCCACCAGTGATAGCGGACAGGGGGATCAGCCCCAGCATTTT. Translating it yields CATSDSGQGDQPQHF.

This clone was seen once. The J gene is TRBJ2-5, the V gene TRBV2, with TRBD2 matching over 14 bases. The CDR3 covers 15 residues. V was pared by 8 bases and J by 1 base, with 3 bases of the junction left unmatched. Germline V lookup: CDR1 SNHLY, CDR2 FYNNEI. The CDR3 is CASGTSGSPQETQYF. CDR3 bases: TGTGCCAGCGGGACTAGCGGGAGTCCCCAAGAGACCCAGTACTTC.

CDR3 region: CASIRTRSGEQYF. The CDR3 DNA sequence: TGTGCCAGCATCAGGACTAGATCGGGCGAGCAGTACTTC. This chain joins TRBV6-6 and TRBJ2-7; 7 bases match TRBD2. CDR1 and CDR2 from the germline V gene are MNHNY and SVGAGI (reference sequence). The CDR3 extends over 13 amino acids. V dropped 7 bases and J dropped 6; count of bases not matched to a gene: 9.